Each of the 2 T cell receptor beta chains below was sequenced from the same sample in a study of identical twins. A single record per CDR3 protein comes from TCRdb applying MiXCR to the 5' RACE reads. The sample contains approximately 300,000 distinct CDR3 sequences, around 9.7% of which appear only once. This sample was shared with a second study, whose subject was yellow fever vaccine responses in identical twins.

Sequenced: CD8+ T cells sorted from blood. The source of these receptors is a woman between 18 and 30 years old in good health.

The rearrangement links TRBV4-3 to TRBJ2-1; no firm D call. The CDR3 extends over 18 amino acids. CDR1 and CDR2 from the germline V gene are LGHNA and YSLEER. V lost 0 bases and J 4 bases, leaving 19 bases between the germline ends. Here the CDR3 DNA reads TGCGCCAGCAGCCAAGAAGTGTTGAACCTGGGTACTTACAATGAGCAGTTCTTC. This codes for CASSQEVLNLGTYNEQFF.

This chain joins TRBV7-6 and TRBJ1-4; D remains ambiguous. Per the germline V gene, CDR1 is SGHVS and CDR2 is FNYEAQ. V was cut by 6 bases and J by 4 bases, with 9 bases left in between. The CDR3 is made up of 13 amino acids. The CDR3, as DNA: TGTGCCAGCAGGAATAGGGTTAATGAAAAACTGTTTTTT. Translated, it gives CASRNRVNEKLFF.